This T cell receptor beta chain was obtained from a study of regulatory T cells in long-lasting Graves disease. Trimming took off 5 bases at V and 2 bases at J, with 13 bases between the two ends. The CDR3 has 14 residues. CDR1 SGHAT and CDR2 FQNNGV come from the germline V gene. In its sample, this clonotype was seen many times. Both iRepertoire HTBI primers and Arm-PCR of CDR3 regions were used to build the TCR beta libraries. TCRdb itself ran the multiplex PCR reads through MiXCR, one entry per CDR3 protein. Of about 420,000 distinct CDR3 sequences in the sample, around 15% are singletons; the top ten hold about 25%. Time point defined: newly diagnosed GD, antithyroid drugs for less than 3 months. The TCR library was prepared using RNA isolated from PBMCs. These data were likewise used in another study, on T cells in Graves' hyperthyroidism and ophthalmopathy.

The source material was peripheral blood mononuclear cells (PBMCs), sampled at new diagnosis, from a patient treated with antithyroid drugs. The sequence derives from a woman aged 18-35 years with Graves disease. The J gene is TRBJ2-7, the V gene TRBV11-2, with D unclear. CDR3: CASSKQTGTYEQYF. CDR3 coding DNA: TGTGCCAGCAGCAAACAGACTGGAACCTACGAGCAGTACTTC.